A single sample gave rise to the 17 T cell receptor beta chains below, sequenced in a study of CD8 T cells in ankylosing spondylitis. TCRdb used MiXCR to reprocess the 5' RACE reads, holding one entry per CDR3 protein. The sample includes some 340,000 distinct CDR3 sequences, approximately 15% of them seen just once. The sample was blood, either unsorted or a sorted T cell fraction (not recorded which). The origin of the receptors is a male donor with ankylosing spondylitis or in good health (not recorded which).

This clonotype was seen many times. The gene calls are TRBV12-3 or TRBV12-4 and TRBJ1-5; 7 bases are a match to TRBD1. With V trimmed by 6 bases and J by 0 bases, 5 bases remained unmatched. The CDR3 contains 15 residues. CDR3: CASSPTGYSNQPQHF. The CDR3 region has the DNA TGTGCCAGCAGCCCGACAGGGTATAGCAATCAGCCCCAGCATTTT.

This chain connects TRBV7-9 to TRBJ2-7; perhaps D is TRBD1 or TRBD2 (5 bases each). The germline V gene has CDR1 SEHNR and CDR2 FQNEAQ (reference sequence). V gave up 1 base and J gave up 0 bases, with 10 bases separating them. CDR3 length: 15 amino acids. CDR3: CASSLGGGISYEQYF. CDR3 coding DNA: TGTGCCAGCAGCTTAGGTGGGGGAATCTCCTACGAGCAGTACTTC.

This clonotype came up a few times. This chain connects TRBV4-2 to TRBJ1-1; D gene uncertain. Trimming pared 4 bases from V and 3 bases from J, leaving 15 bases between. From germline, CDR1 is LGHNA and CDR2 YNFKEQ. CDR3 length: 15 residues. The CDR3 coding sequence is TGTGCCAGCAGCCCGCACCACAGTCAGGACACTGAAGCTTTCTTT. Translation gives CASSPHHSQDTEAFF.

CDR3 amino acids: CASSLLPAYEQYF. In nucleotides, the CDR3 is TGCGCCAGCAGCTTGCTTCCAGCCTACGAGCAGTACTTC. The chain employs TRBV5-1 and TRBJ2-7; unclear D gene. V was shortened by 1 base and J by 2 bases, with 7 bases between the two germline ends. This CDR3 spans 13 amino acids. The germline V gene encodes CDR1 SGHRS and CDR2 YFSETQ.

This clonotype was found a few times. The genes are TRBV5-1 and TRBJ2-3; tentatively, D is TRBD2 (6 bases). CDR1 and CDR2 from the germline V gene are SGHRS and YFSETQ. This CDR3 contains 16 residues. Trimming pared 6 bases from V and 4 bases from J, leaving 21 bases between. The CDR3 protein is CASNLSPGGEADTQYF. The CDR3 DNA sequence: TGCGCCAGCAACCTCTCCCCAGGCGGGGAGGCAGATACGCAGTATTTT.

This clonotype was seen only a few times. This chain connects TRBV3-1 to TRBJ2-4; TRBD1 or TRBD2 may be the D gene (5 bases each). Deletions cut 0 bases from V and 13 bases from J, with 10 bases between. The CDR3 runs to 12 residues. Germline V gene sequence: CDR1 LGHDT, CDR2 YNNKEL (reference sequence). The CDR3, as DNA: TGTGCCAGCAGCCAAGAGGGACGGGGCCAGTACTTC. Its translation is CASSQEGRGQYF.

This rearrangement joins TRBV30 to TRBJ2-3, with unresolved D. This CDR3 has 10 residues. The germline CDR1 and CDR2 sequences are GTSNPN and SVGIG (reference sequence). V lost 8 bases to trimming and J lost 5 bases, with 8 bases between them. In DNA, the CDR3 is TGTGCCGTTAGGAGAGATACGCAGTATTTT. As protein: CAVRRDTQYF.

This clonotype occurred a few times. The gene calls are TRBV18 and TRBJ2-3; no reliable D call. Trimming removed 2 bases from V and 6 bases from J, with 6 bases in between. Germline CDR1 reads KGHSH; CDR2 reads LQKENI. CDR3 length: 12 residues. CDR3 amino acids: CASSPEGDTQYF. The CDR3 DNA sequence: TGTGCCAGCTCACCAGAAGGGGATACGCAGTATTTT.

This clonotype was recorded at least ten times. V gene TRBV12-3 or TRBV12-4 combines with J gene TRBJ1-1; the D is unclear. The V end lost 10 bases, the J end lost 6 bases, and 15 bases lay between the germline ends. This CDR3 has 12 residues. This CDR3 is CATKAILAEAFF. The CDR3 DNA reads as TGTGCCACCAAAGCGATTCTTGCTGAAGCTTTCTTT.

The genes are TRBV7-9 and TRBJ2-5; TRBD2 matches at 10 bases. Germline CDR1 reads SEHNR; CDR2 reads FQNEAQ (reference sequence). The CDR3 length is 16 residues. With V trimmed by 0 bases and J by 4 bases, 5 bases remained unmatched. CDR3 bases: TGTGCCAGCAGCTTAGCGTTCCTAGCGGGAGTAGAGACCCAGTACTTC. It yields the protein CASSLAFLAGVETQYF. Supplemented by reference TRBV7-9 and TRBJ2-5, the full variable domain reads DTGVSQNPRHKITKRGQNVTFRCDPISEHNRLYWYRQTLGQGPEFLTYFQNEAQLEKSRLLSDRFSAERPKGSFSTLEIQRTEQGDSAMYLCASSLAFLAGVETQYFGPGTRLLVL.

The chain combines TRBV5-1 with TRBJ2-3, with unresolved D. V dropped 4 bases and J dropped 0 bases, with 6 bases sitting between them. The CDR3 totals 13 residues. Looked up from germline, CDR1 is SGHRS and CDR2 is YFSETQ. CDR3 amino acids: CASSPVSTDTQYF. The CDR3 nucleotides read TGCGCCAGCAGCCCCGTCAGCACAGATACGCAGTATTTT. The full variable domain, its missing parts supplied by reference TRBV5-1 and TRBJ2-3, is KAGVTQTPRYLIKTRGQQVTLSCSPISGHRSVSWYQQTPGQGLQFLFEYFSETQRNKGNFPGRFSGRQFSNSRSEMNVSTLELGDSALYLCASSPVSTDTQYFGPGTRLTVL.

The gene calls are TRBV6-1 and TRBJ2-1, with a possible D match to TRBD2 (6 bases). V lost 9 bases, J lost 6 bases, and 12 bases lay in between. Germline V gene data show CDR1 as MNHNS and CDR2 as SASEGT. CDR3 length: 12 residues. The CDR3 reads CASGTGSNEQFF. DNA for the CDR3: TGTGCCAGTGGGACTGGGAGCAATGAGCAGTTCTTC.

The chain couples TRBV9 to TRBJ1-2; possible D gene TRBD1, 5 bases. Germline CDR1 and CDR2: SGDLS and YYNGEE. The CDR3 sequence is 13 residues long. Between the trimmed V and J ends, which lost 4 bases and 7 bases, there was a span of 14 bases. The CDR3 region has the DNA TGTGCCAGCAGCTCCCCCCAGGGCTTTGGCTACACCTTC. Its protein product is CASSSPQGFGYTF.

The chain employs TRBV3-1 and TRBJ2-2; tentatively, D is TRBD2 (5 bases). CDR1 and CDR2 from the germline V gene are LGHDT and YNNKEL (reference sequence). With 4 bases removed from V and 4 bases from J, the gap between germline ends came to 16 bases. The CDR3 consists of 16 residues. CDR3 sequence reads: CASSPLAAVPTGELFF. CDR3 coding DNA: TGTGCCAGCAGCCCTCTGGCAGCGGTACCCACCGGGGAGCTGTTTTTT.

This clonotype was seen a handful of times. The rearrangement uses TRBV15 and TRBJ1-1; the D gene is possibly TRBD1 (5 bases). The germline V and J ends were trimmed by 4 bases and 5 bases, with 23 bases remaining between them. Germline lookup yields CDR1 LNHNV and CDR2 YYDKDF (reference sequence). The CDR3 contains 17 residues. The CDR3 sequence: CATSNFGTSRDGTEAFF. CDR3 nucleotides: TGTGCCACCAGCAACTTCGGGACGTCTCGCGATGGGACTGAAGCTTTCTTT. Filled out from reference TRBV15 and TRBJ1-1, the complete variable domain reads DAMVIQNPRYQVTQFGKPVTLSCSQTLNHNVMYWYQQKSSQAPKLLFHYYDKDFNNEADTPDNFQSRRPNTSFCFLDIRSPGLGDTAMYLCATSNFGTSRDGTEAFFGQGTRLTVV.

The table lists this clonotype with a few counts. This rearrangement joins TRBV9 to TRBJ2-1, with 9 bases fitting TRBD2. Germline assignment: CDR1 SGDLS and CDR2 YYNGEE. The V segment lost 0 bases and the J segment 7 bases; nucleotides outside the gene matches: 8. This CDR3 region has 16 residues. The chain's CDR3 is CASSVGASGIGNEQFF. In DNA, the CDR3 is TGTGCCAGCAGCGTAGGGGCTAGCGGGATAGGGAATGAGCAGTTCTTC. Based on the CDR3 plus reference TRBV9 and TRBJ2-1, the full variable domain is DSGVTQTPKHLITATGQRVTLRCSPRSGDLSVYWYQQSLDQGLQFLIQYYNGEERAKGNILERFSAQQFPDLHSELNLSSLELGDSALYFCASSVGASGIGNEQFFGPGTRLTVL.

This clonotype was observed a handful of times. The chain is built from TRBV29-1 and TRBJ2-3; D remains unclear. Germline loops: CDR1 SQVTM, CDR2 ANQGSEA. CDR3 size: 16 residues. V dropped 5 bases and J dropped 3 bases, with 21 bases sitting between them. The CDR3 is CSVLIFGQAVTDTQYF. DNA of the CDR3: TGCAGCGTTTTAATCTTTGGGCAGGCGGTAACAGATACGCAGTATTTT.